The clone carrying this TCR beta chain showed up just a few times. This entry belongs to a study of identical twins. The V gene's germline CDR1 is SGHRS and CDR2 YFSETQ. The CDR3 consists of 15 residues. Trimming shortened V by 5 bases and J by 2 bases, and 16 bases separated the two germline ends. TCRdb re-called the 5' RACE reads with MiXCR, one entry per CDR3 protein. The sample consists of hundreds of thousands of distinct CDR3 sequences, about 20% of them appearing once. The data were also submitted as part of a second study, on T cells expressing NK-cell markers.

Input material: PBMCs. The sequence derives from a woman aged 18-30 years in good health. The rearrangement links TRBV5-1 to TRBJ2-5; the D call may be TRBD1 or TRBD2 (6 bases each). The CDR3 is CASSNGKGGQETQYF. CDR3 DNA sequence: TGCGCCAGCAGTAACGGGAAGGGGGGTCAAGAGACCCAGTACTTC.